Each of the 25 T cell receptor beta chains below was sequenced from the same sample in a study of blood T cell repertoires in COVID-19. Produced via immunoSEQ multiplex PCR; TCRdb's table is partial and in-frame only. Seen here are 55,000 or so clones, about three quarters observed once, and the top ten hold roughly a fifth. Material for sequencing was peripheral blood. The receptors here all came from a man aged 30 to 39 with COVID-19, enrolled during active disease.

V and J are TRBV19 and TRBJ2-7, with 11 bases lining up with TRBD2. The CDR3 consists of 16 residues. Germline V lookup: CDR1 LNHDA, CDR2 SQIVND (reference sequence). V trimming: 1 base; J trimming: 3 bases; junction bases outside the gene matches: 5. CDR3 in amino acids: CASSIGLAGGVYEQYF. In DNA form, the CDR3 reads TGTGCCAGTAGTATAGGGCTAGCGGGGGGCGTCTACGAGCAGTACTTC.

The chain employs TRBV6-5 and TRBJ2-2; TRBD2 matches at 12 bases. CDR3 length: 15 residues. Germline CDR1 and CDR2: MNHEY and SVGAGI. Losses at the gene ends were 4 bases for V and 7 bases for J; bases not matched to a gene: 4. CDR3 sequence: CASSLTSGGSGELFF. CDR3 DNA: TGTGCCAGCAGTTTGACTAGCGGGGGAAGCGGGGAGCTGTTTTTT.

Turning to this clone: The germline gene is not matched at one end of the junction; a read error may be the cause. The chain couples TRBV30 to TRBJ2-2; TRBD1 aligns across 12 bases. The CDR3 runs to 15 residues. The V gene's germline CDR1 is GTSNPN and CDR2 SVGIG (reference sequence). The CDR3 bases are TGTGCCCGGAGTACGGGACAGGGGGCGACCGGGGAGCTGTTTTTT. Translating gives CARSTGQGATGELFF.

The table lists this clone with a count of one. The V and J genes are TRBV10-3 and TRBJ1-6, with D possibly matching TRBD1 (5 bases). V lost 8 bases and J lost 3, with 11 bases in between. The CDR3 length is 14 residues. Germline values: CDR1 ENHRY, CDR2 SYGVKD. The chain's CDR3 is CAISRQGYNSPLHF. The CDR3 DNA reads as TGTGCCATCTCGAGGCAGGGCTATAATTCACCCCTCCACTTT.

This chain joins TRBV6-5 and TRBJ1-2; tentative D call: TRBD1 (6 bases). Looked up from germline, CDR1 is MNHEY and CDR2 is SVGAGI. V was clipped by 6 bases and J by 2 bases, with 13 bases between them. This CDR3 is built from 14 residues. The CDR3 nucleotides are TGTGCCAGCAGACCAGGACAGAGCAACTATGGCTACACCTTC. It encodes CASRPGQSNYGYTF.

The rearrangement joins TRBV4-1 to TRBJ2-7, with a tentative D call TRBD2 (5 bases). There are 17 residues in the CDR3. Germline CDR1 MGHRA, CDR2 YSYEKL. The ends were cut back, 1 base at V and 0 bases at J, with 16 bases in the middle. In DNA form, the CDR3 reads TGCGCCAGCAGCCAAGTCGGAAGACATACTAGCTCCTACGAGCAGTACTTC. Residues: CASSQVGRHTSSYEQYF.

The V gene is TRBV12-3 or TRBV12-4, the J gene TRBJ2-7; D gene uncertain. V dropped 8 bases and J dropped 1 base, with 6 bases sitting between them. CDR3 length: 11 residues. The CDR3 coding sequence is TGTGCCAGCTCTTTTTCCTACGAGCAGTACTTC. Translated, it gives CASSFSYEQYF.

The chain is built from TRBV27 and TRBJ2-2; D is perhaps TRBD2 (6 bases). Per germline, CDR1 MNHEY and CDR2 SMNVEV (reference sequence). The CDR3 extends over 15 amino acids. The V and J ends lost 6 bases and 5 bases respectively, with 16 bases between them. CDR3: CASSLRDSRTGELFF. The CDR3 nucleotides are TGTGCCAGCAGCCTCCGGGACTCCCGAACCGGGGAGCTGTTTTTT.

The chain uses TRBV25-1 and TRBJ2-3; 7 bases line up with TRBD2. Germline V gene lookup returns CDR1 MGHDK and CDR2 SYGVNS. CDR3 size: 17 residues. Losses at the gene ends were 1 base for V and 0 bases for J; bases not matched to a gene: 7. CDR3 sequence: CASSEWGAGSSTDTQYF. The DNA for the CDR3 is TGTGCCAGCAGTGAATGGGGAGCGGGATCCAGCACAGATACGCAGTATTTT.

The rearrangement uses TRBV5-5 and TRBJ2-3, with 9 bases lining up with TRBD1. Germline V gene sequence: CDR1 SGHKS, CDR2 YYEKEE (reference sequence). V dropped 4 bases and J dropped 2; count of bases not matched to a gene: 2. The CDR3 totals 14 residues. CDR3 nucleotides: TGTGCCAGCAGCAGACAGGGGGACACAGATACGCAGTATTTT. It translates to CASSRQGDTDTQYF. The full variable domain, in which reference TRBV5-5 and TRBJ2-3 provide the parts outside the CDR3, is DAGVTQSPTHLIKTRGQQVTLRCSPISGHKSVSWYQQVLGQGPQFIFQYYEKEERGRGNFPDRFSARQFPNYSSELNVNALLLGDSALYLCASSRQGDTDTQYFGPGTRLTVL.

The V call is TRBV7-2, the J call TRBJ2-5; 10 bases line up with TRBD2. The CDR3 contains 19 residues. Germline assignment: CDR1 SGHTA and CDR2 FQGNSA. Unmatched junction bases numbered 17, after V lost 2 bases and J lost 5 bases. The CDR3 region has the DNA TGTGCCAGCAGCTTATATCTCCCCTTAGAAGCGGGAGGGGACGAGACCCAGTACTTC. This codes for CASSLYLPLEAGGDETQYF.

The V gene is TRBV7-3, the J gene TRBJ2-3; 11 bases are a match to TRBD2. This CDR3 comprises 20 residues. Germline lookup yields CDR1 SGHTA and CDR2 FQGTGA. With V trimmed by 1 base and J by 0 bases, 12 bases remained unmatched. CDR3 nucleotide sequence: TGTGCCAGCAGCTTAAGGGCTAGCGGGGGGCGATCGAATAGCACAGATACGCAGTATTTT. Residues: CASSLRASGGRSNSTDTQYF.

The genes are TRBV24-1 and TRBJ1-5, with 10 nucleotides matching TRBD1. Germline V gene sequence: CDR1 KGHDR, CDR2 SFDVKD. This CDR3 comprises 15 residues. The junction had 6 bases not matched to a gene; V was cut back by 4 bases and J by 7 bases. Here the CDR3 reads CATSDRGQGLQPQHF. In nucleotides, the CDR3 is TGTGCCACCAGTGACCGGGGACAGGGGCTGCAGCCCCAGCATTTT.

The J gene is TRBJ2-7, the V gene TRBV5-1, with 7 bases fitting TRBD1. The CDR3 sequence is 15 residues long. Trimming took 3 bases from V and 0 from J; bases not matched to a gene: 6. From germline, CDR1 is SGHRS and CDR2 YFSETQ. The CDR3 loop is CASSSLGGSSYEQYF. The CDR3 coding sequence is TGCGCCAGCAGCTCCCTAGGGGGCTCCTCCTACGAGCAGTACTTC.

This clone was recorded only once. The rearrangement uses TRBV2 and TRBJ1-2, with 8 bases fitting TRBD1. With V trimmed by 10 bases and J by 9 bases, 16 bases remained unmatched. CDR3 length equals 14 residues. Germline V lookup: CDR1 SNHLY, CDR2 FYNNEI. The CDR3 DNA reads as TGTGCCATTGTCCTACGGACAGGGAGGGGAAGCTACACCTTC. This sequence encodes CAIVLRTGRGSYTF. Complete variable domain (other parts from reference TRBV2 and TRBJ1-2): EPEVTQTPSHQVTQMGQEVILRCVPISNHLYFYWYRQILGQKVEFLVSFYNNEISEKSEIFDDQFSVERPDGSNFTLKIRSTKLEDSAMYFCAIVLRTGRGSYTFGSGTRLTVV.

CDR3 amino acids: CASSLDAGQFSGNTIYF. The CDR3 coding sequence is TGTGCCAGCAGCTTAGATGCTGGACAATTTTCTGGAAACACCATATATTTT. J is TRBJ1-3 and V is TRBV11-3, with D perhaps matching TRBD1 (5 bases). This CDR3 comprises 17 residues. Germline V gives CDR1 SGHNT, CDR2 YENEEA. V dropped 0 bases and J dropped 1 base, with 13 bases sitting between them.

This chain connects TRBV21-1 to TRBJ2-2; the table's TRBD2 call for D was not verified on the DNA. TRBV21-1 is marked as a pseudogene. The CDR3 is 20 residues long. The CDR3: CASSKAHWGLAGGWTGELFF. In DNA form, the CDR3 reads TGTGCCAGCAGCAAAGCGCATTGGGGACTAGCGGGAGGGTGGACCGGGGAGCTGTTTTTT.

The genes are TRBV7-9 and TRBJ2-7; 9 nucleotides line up with TRBD2. The CDR3 consists of 15 residues. Trimming removed 0 bases from V and 2 bases from J; junction bases left unmatched: 2. Germline CDR1 SEHNR, CDR2 FQNEAQ (reference sequence). Here the CDR3 DNA reads TGTGCCAGCAGCTTAGCGTTAGCGGGGGCCTACGAGCAGTACTTC. This gives the protein CASSLALAGAYEQYF.

The rearrangement links TRBV28 to TRBJ2-7; 8 bases line up with TRBD2. Losses at the gene ends were 8 bases for V and 6 bases for J; bases not matched to a gene: 12. Germline CDR1 MDHEN, CDR2 SYDVKM. This CDR3 is 14 amino acids long. CDR3 sequence reads: CASQFEVAGREQYF. The CDR3 DNA sequence: TGTGCCAGCCAATTCGAAGTAGCGGGACGCGAGCAGTACTTC.

This rearrangement joins TRBV5-5 to TRBJ1-2; tentatively, D is TRBD1 (5 bases). From germline, CDR1 is SGHKS and CDR2 YYEKEE (reference sequence). The CDR3 has 14 amino acids. V shed 4 bases and J shed 4 bases, with 14 bases lying between them. The CDR3: CASSGDGGTYGYTF. The CDR3 DNA sequence: TGTGCCAGCAGCGGGGACGGGGGGACCTATGGCTACACCTTC.

The V and J genes are TRBV6-2 or TRBV6-3 and TRBJ2-1; D not certain. The CDR3 has 14 residues. Germline V CDR1 and CDR2: MNHEY, SVGEGT. V was shortened by 0 bases and J by 4 bases, with 7 bases between the two germline ends. This CDR3 is CASSYSLEYNEQFF. CDR3 nucleotides: TGTGCCAGCAGTTACTCCTTGGAGTACAATGAGCAGTTCTTC.

This chain joins TRBV11-3 and TRBJ2-7, with 9 bases fitting TRBD1. The CDR3 contains 14 residues. After removal of 4 bases from V and 7 bases from J, the junction contained 8 bases not matched to a gene. CDR1 is SGHNT and CDR2 is YENEEA in the germline V gene. This chain's CDR3 is CASSSWDRAREQYF. CDR3 DNA sequence: TGTGCCAGCAGCTCCTGGGACAGGGCGAGAGAGCAGTACTTC.

The V and J genes are TRBV5-6 and TRBJ2-1; a possible D gene is TRBD1 (5 bases). The germline V gene has CDR1 SGHDT and CDR2 YYEEEE. V gave up 4 bases and J gave up 7 bases, with 9 bases separating them. The CDR3 sequence is 12 residues long. The CDR3 DNA follows: TGTGCCAGCAGCGCAGGGAATAATGAGCAGTTCTTC. It translates to CASSAGNNEQFF.

The chain carries TRBV12-3 or TRBV12-4 and TRBJ2-7, with a weak D call TRBD1 (6 bases). V lost 6 bases and J 6 bases, leaving 12 bases between the germline ends. This CDR3 has 12 residues. The CDR3 sequence: CASRGAGSEQYF. The DNA of the CDR3 is TGTGCCAGCAGGGGGGCAGGGTCCGAGCAGTACTTC.

This clone has more than one count but fewer than ten. The chain joins TRBV23-1 to TRBJ2-5, with D possibly TRBD2 on 5 matching bases. TRBV23-1 falls under the ORF class, with uncertain function. The CDR3 is 16 residues long. Deletions cut 4 bases from V and 5 bases from J, with 20 bases between. CDR3 coding DNA: TGCGCCAGCAGTCGGGCGGGTCAGCGACCCTGGGAGACCCAGTACTTC. Translation: CASSRAGQRPWETQYF.